The TCR beta chain under discussion was sequenced for a study of T cell clonotyping in hematopoietic cell transplantation. The study's findings and limits: Pathologically expanded recipient clonotypes increased progressively from day 30 to day 180 as diversity fell.

Sequencing was performed with immunoSEQ multiplex PCR; in TCRdb, only in-frame clones are kept and a portion is missing. The sample has fewer than 1,400 clones; roughly 95% are singletons. Germline CDR1 reads MRHNA; CDR2 reads SNTAGT. The CDR3 consists of 14 residues. The V segment lost 8 bases and the J segment 1 base; nucleotides outside the gene matches: 7. This clone was found once. Its specificity is not known. This clonotype originated in a male patient aged 18-29 years who had an allogeneic stem cell transplant from a related donor, so the T cells may come from the graft donor. Some clones in this sample may be carry-over from other donors' samples. The chain is built from TRBV6-4 and TRBJ2-7; 8 bases fit TRBD1. The input for sequencing was PBMCs, taken 30 days after allogeneic stem cell transplant. CDR3 amino acids: CASDRDRSSYEQYF. DNA for the CDR3: TGTGCCAGCGACCGGGACAGGAGTTCCTACGAGCAGTACTTC.